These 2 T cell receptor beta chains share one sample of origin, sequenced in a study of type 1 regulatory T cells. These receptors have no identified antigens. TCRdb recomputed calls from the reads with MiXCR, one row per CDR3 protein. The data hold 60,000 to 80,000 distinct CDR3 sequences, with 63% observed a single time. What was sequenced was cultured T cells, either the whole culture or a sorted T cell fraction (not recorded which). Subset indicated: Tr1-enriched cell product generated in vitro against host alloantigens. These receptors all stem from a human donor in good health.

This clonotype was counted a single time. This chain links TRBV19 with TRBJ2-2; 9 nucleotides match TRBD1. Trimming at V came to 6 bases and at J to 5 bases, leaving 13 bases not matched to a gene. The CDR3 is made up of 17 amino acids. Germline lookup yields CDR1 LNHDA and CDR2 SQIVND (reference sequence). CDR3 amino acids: CASRDRGRGISTGELFF. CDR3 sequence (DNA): TGTGCCAGTAGGGACAGGGGTAGGGGGATATCGACCGGGGAGCTGTTTTTT.

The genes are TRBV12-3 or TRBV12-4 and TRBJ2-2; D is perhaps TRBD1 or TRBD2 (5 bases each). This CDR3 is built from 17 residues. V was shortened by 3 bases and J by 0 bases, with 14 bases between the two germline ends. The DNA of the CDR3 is TGTGCCAGCAGTTTTTCATTGGGGACGGCGAACACCGGGGAGCTGTTTTTT. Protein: CASSFSLGTANTGELFF.